These 18 T cell receptor beta chains were all obtained from the same sample, sequenced in a study of tumor and adjacent non-tumor tissue in lung cancer. This sample's RNA came from whole unsorted tissue. TCRbeta libraries were built with three rounds of nested PCR, modified from ARM-PCR. TCRdb processed the multiplex PCR reads anew with MiXCR; each CDR3 protein has one entry. In the table there are 75,000 to 80,000 distinct CDR3 sequences, 80% to 85% of which are singletons. Sample: lung tumor tissue. The source is a woman aged 45-59 years with non-small cell lung cancer.

This clonotype was counted at least ten times. The chain links TRBV6-1 to TRBJ1-4; D ambiguous. There are 16 residues in the CDR3. Looked up from germline, CDR1 is MNHNS and CDR2 is SASEGT. Trimming cost V 6 bases and J 0 bases, with 14 bases left between them. CDR3 loop: CASSAPRIPTNEKLFF. The CDR3, as DNA: TGTGCCAGCAGCGCCCCCCGGATCCCAACTAATGAAAAACTGTTTTTT.

The chain combines TRBV20-1 with TRBJ2-7; a weak D match, TRBD2 (5 bases). The CDR3 length is 15 residues. The germline V gene has CDR1 DFQATT and CDR2 SNEGSKA (reference sequence). The CDR3 reads CGPRDPRGAGYEQYF. In DNA, the CDR3 is TGCGGTCCTAGAGATCCCCGGGGTGCGGGCTACGAGCAGTACTTC.

The rearrangement links TRBV6-6 to TRBJ2-5; D uncertain. Germline values: CDR1 MNHNY, CDR2 SVGAGI (reference sequence). With 8 bases removed from V and 2 bases from J, the gap between germline ends came to 12 bases. CDR3 length: 13 amino acids. Here the CDR3 DNA reads TGTGCCAGCGGTACCCCAGTACAAGAGACCCAGTACTTC. As protein: CASGTPVQETQYF.

On this clonotype itself: One end of the junction fails to match germline, which may point to a read error. The chain combines TRBV29-1 with TRBJ1-2, with unresolved D. Germline V gene lookup returns CDR1 SQVTM and CDR2 ANQGSEA. The CDR3 is made up of 11 amino acids. The CDR3 bases are TGCAGCGGTCTGTCAAGGTATGGCTACATCTTC. Translation gives CSGLSRYGYIF.

With regard to this clonotype: The junction differs from germline at one of its ends, possibly a read error. The chain combines TRBV29-1 with TRBJ2-5; 10 bases agree with TRBD2. The CDR3 is 16 amino acids. CDR1 is SQVTM and CDR2 is ANQGSEA in the germline V gene. The CDR3 is CSVEWGTSGVQETQYF. CDR3 nucleotide sequence: TGTAGCGTTGAATGGGGAACTAGCGGGGTTCAAGAGACCCAGTACTTC.

On this clonotype itself: One end of the junction is discordant with germline, which a read error may explain. The chain has TRBV6-6 and TRBJ2-1; D ambiguous. The CDR3 extends over 11 amino acids. Germline lookup yields CDR1 MNHNY and CDR2 SVGAGI (reference sequence). CDR3 coding DNA: TGTGTCAGCAGTTACTTGGATGAGCAGTTCTTC. Amino acid sequence: CVSSYLDEQFF.

In its sample, this clonotype was seen once. One end of the junction does not line up with germline, which may come from a read error. The chain couples TRBV10-3 to TRBJ1-6; D not certain. CDR3 size: 14 residues. Germline V gives CDR1 ENHRY, CDR2 SYGVKD. DNA for the CDR3: TGTGTCATCAGTGAGTCCACCTGGGATTCACCCCTCCACTTT. Its translation: CVISESTWDSPLHF.

At least ten counts were recorded for this clonotype. V gene TRBV7-3 combines with J gene TRBJ1-2; a weak D match, TRBD1 (5 bases). Per germline, CDR1 SGHTA and CDR2 FQGTGA. Trimming left V 0 bases short and J 7 bases short, with 9 bases between. The CDR3 runs 13 residues. In DNA, the CDR3 is TGTGCCAGCAGCTTAACGAACGGGGGTGGCTACACCTTC. Its protein is CASSLTNGGGYTF.

This clonotype was counted a single time. This rearrangement joins TRBV12-3 or TRBV12-4 to TRBJ2-7; no firm D call. The CDR3 spans 16 residues. V was pared by 5 bases and J by 2 bases, with 19 bases between. The CDR3 DNA sequence: TGTGCCAGCAGTACCCGAGCTAGAGGCTTACCCTACGAGCAGTACTTC. Residues: CASSTRARGLPYEQYF.

The chain carries TRBV11-2 and TRBJ2-7; D uncertain. The CDR3 spans 12 residues. V lost 2 bases, J lost 6 bases, and 8 bases lay in between. Germline V gene data show CDR1 as SGHAT and CDR2 as FQNNGV. For the CDR3, the DNA is TGTGCCAGCAGCTTAAATAGAGGCGAGCAGTACTTC. This gives the protein CASSLNRGEQYF.

This clonotype has a single count. The chain employs TRBV28 and TRBJ1-6; D not certain. Germline V CDR1 and CDR2: MDHEN, SYDVKM. This CDR3 spans 15 amino acids. Trimming shortened V by 4 bases and J by 16 bases, and 23 bases separated the two germline ends. The CDR3 nucleotides are TGTGCCAGCAGTTCGCATAGGAGGCTAGATTCACTACTCCACTTT. Protein: CASSSHRRLDSLLHF.

This clonotype is a singleton in its sample. This rearrangement joins TRBV4-1 to TRBJ2-1, with TRBD1 identical over 10 bases. Trimming removed 9 bases from V and 8 bases from J; junction bases left unmatched: 13. This CDR3 is built from 15 residues. CDR1 MGHRA and CDR2 YSYEKL come from the germline V gene. The DNA for the CDR3 is TGCGCCAGTAGGCAAGGGGGGACAGGGGTTGATGAGCAGTTCTTC. Translating gives CASRQGGTGVDEQFF.

This clonotype was seen more than once but under ten times. No conserved phenylalanine or tryptophan is present at the end of the CDR3, so a read error is the likely explanation. The chain carries TRBV6-2 or TRBV6-3 and TRBJ1-2, with D tentatively TRBD1 (5 bases). Germline V gives CDR1 MNHEY, CDR2 SVGEGT. The CDR3 runs 13 residues. CDR3 region: CASIPPGGDGYTL. The DNA for the CDR3 is TGCGCCAGCATTCCCCCCGGAGGGGATGGCTACACCTTA.

This clonotype is labeled medium-sized. The V call is TRBV29-1, the J call TRBJ1-1, with TRBD1 identical over 9 bases. The ends lost 1 base at V and 5 bases at J; junction bases unmatched: 2. This CDR3 region has 13 residues. Germline loops: CDR1 SQVTM, CDR2 ANQGSEA. CDR3 loop: CSVEGQGGTEAFF. CDR3 bases: TGCAGCGTTGAAGGACAGGGGGGGACTGAAGCTTTCTTT.

Regarding this clonotype: At one boundary the junction diverges from the germline segment, which might be a read error. The gene calls are TRBV11-2 and TRBJ2-1; no firm D call. The CDR3 has 14 amino acids. Germline V gene lookup returns CDR1 SGHAT and CDR2 FQNNGV. For the CDR3, the DNA is TGTGCCAGCAACTTATTTCGGAATTACAATCAGCAGTTCTTC. Translated: CASNLFRNYNQQFF.

Notes on this clonotype: In this CDR3 the conserved last residue, phenylalanine or tryptophan, is missing, so a read error is likely. The chain has TRBV11-2 and TRBJ2-3, with 7 bases fitting TRBD1. Looked up from germline, CDR1 is SGHAT and CDR2 is FQNNGV. The CDR3 length is 17 residues. The CDR3 DNA is TGTGCCAGCAGCTTAGATAGGGGGCTAGCCTCCACATATACGCAGTATCTT. Translated: CASSLDRGLASTYTQYL.

As for this clonotype: Its ends do not fully match the called genes, so a read error is possible. The genes are TRBV20-1 and TRBJ1-5, with 7 positions matching TRBD1. The CDR3 contains 14 residues. CDR1 and CDR2 from the germline V gene are DFQATT and SNEGSKA (reference sequence). The CDR3: CSARDDRDVQTQHF. CDR3 nucleotides: TGCAGTGCTAGAGACGACAGGGACGTTCAGACCCAGCACTTT.

This clonotype was detected only a few times. A read error may account for a junction end that differs from germline. This chain links TRBV20-1 with TRBJ2-3; the match to TRBD2 covers 9 bases. The CDR3 totals 17 residues. CDR1 and CDR2 (germline): DFQATT, SNEGSKA (reference sequence). The CDR3 DNA is TGCAGTACTAGAGTAGGGTTAGCGGGGGCTGTCACAGATACGCAGTATTTT. Translation: CSTRVGLAGAVTDTQYF.